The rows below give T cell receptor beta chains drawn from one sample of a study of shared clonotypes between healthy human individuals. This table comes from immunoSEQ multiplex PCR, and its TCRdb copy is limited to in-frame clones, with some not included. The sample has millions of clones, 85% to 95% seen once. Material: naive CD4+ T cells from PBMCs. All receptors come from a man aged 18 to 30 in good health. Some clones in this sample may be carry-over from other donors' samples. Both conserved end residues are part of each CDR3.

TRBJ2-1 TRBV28 CASSFPTGGPNEQFF
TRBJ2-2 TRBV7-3 CASSRADGELFF
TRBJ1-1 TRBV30 CAGTGADTEAFF
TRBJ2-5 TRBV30 CAWSAGLRETQYF
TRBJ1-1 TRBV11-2 CASSFRAPSTEAFF
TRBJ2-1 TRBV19 CASSRTGTTNNEQFF
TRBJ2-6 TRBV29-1 CSVANRSSGANVLTF
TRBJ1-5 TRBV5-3 CARSHEKRGPNQPQHF
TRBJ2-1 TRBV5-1 CASSSLGLRSYNEQFF
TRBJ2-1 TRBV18 CASSPTNPNEQFF
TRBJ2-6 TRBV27 CASSPYLAANVLTF
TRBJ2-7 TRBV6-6 CASSPSGGREQYF
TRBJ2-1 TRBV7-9 CASSTRLANSYNEQFF
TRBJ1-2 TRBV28 CASSLPPGQGGYTF
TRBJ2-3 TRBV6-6 CASTPGGSTDTQYF
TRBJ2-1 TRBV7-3 CASSLGGSDEQFF
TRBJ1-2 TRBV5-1 CASSQDQRGYTF
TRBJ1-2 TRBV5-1 CASSSSTGGESGYTF
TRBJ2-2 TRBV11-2 CASSFGLAGTGELFF
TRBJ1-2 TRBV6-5 CASRRTGGYGYTF
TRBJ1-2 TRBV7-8 CASSLTQLNGYTF
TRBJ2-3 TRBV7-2 CASSPGQTDTQYF
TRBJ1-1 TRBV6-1 CATQGQPNTEAFF
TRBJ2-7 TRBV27 CASSNQGGVPYEQYF
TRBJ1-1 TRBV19 CASRRQGMNTEAFF
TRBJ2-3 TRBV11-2 CASRRFGGDTQYF
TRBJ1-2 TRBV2 CASSERVWQLF
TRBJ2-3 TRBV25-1 CASSESPYTDTQYF
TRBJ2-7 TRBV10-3 CASRTSGRKYEQYF
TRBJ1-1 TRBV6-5 CASSRHGRDTEAFF
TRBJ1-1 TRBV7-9 CASSSRTGENTEAFF
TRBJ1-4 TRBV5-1 CASSYRDLIEKLFF
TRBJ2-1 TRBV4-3 CASSQDSLVGYEQFF
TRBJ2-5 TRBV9 CASSVGAAHETQYF
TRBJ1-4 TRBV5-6 CASSPSTATNEKLFF
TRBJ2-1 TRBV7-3 CASSLGPTPSYNEQFF
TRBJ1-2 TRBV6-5 CASTRGTYGNYGYTF
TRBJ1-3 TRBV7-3 CASSRTGGSGNTIYF
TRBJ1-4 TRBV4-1 CASSQGDTWVWEKLFF
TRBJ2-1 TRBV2 CASSFTTHSYNEQFF
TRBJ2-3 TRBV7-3 CASSLLAGTDTQYF
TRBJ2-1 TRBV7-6 CASSPQPGIYNEQFF
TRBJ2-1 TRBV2 CASRRAVESSYNEQFF
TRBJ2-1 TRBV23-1 CASSHNPPEGPAWVIALYNEQFF
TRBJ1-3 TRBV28 CASTTAWGTGRNKDSGNTIYF
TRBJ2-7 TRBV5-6 CASSLAGAGRTYEQYF
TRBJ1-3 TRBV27 CASSINREGLGNTIYF